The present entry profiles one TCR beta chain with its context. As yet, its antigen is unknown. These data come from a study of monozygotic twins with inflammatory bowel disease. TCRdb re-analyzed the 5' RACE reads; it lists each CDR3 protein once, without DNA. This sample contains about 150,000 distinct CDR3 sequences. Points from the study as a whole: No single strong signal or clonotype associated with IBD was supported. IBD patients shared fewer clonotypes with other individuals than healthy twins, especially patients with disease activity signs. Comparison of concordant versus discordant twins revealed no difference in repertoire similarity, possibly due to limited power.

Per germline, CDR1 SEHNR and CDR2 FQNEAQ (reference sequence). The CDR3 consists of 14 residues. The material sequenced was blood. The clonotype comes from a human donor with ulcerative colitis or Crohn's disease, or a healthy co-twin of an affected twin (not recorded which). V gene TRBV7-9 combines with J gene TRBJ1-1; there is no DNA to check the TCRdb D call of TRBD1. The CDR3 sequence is CASSLPQGGGFAFF.